These 30 T cell receptor beta chains originate from one sample sequenced in a study of control samples from healthy donors and cancer patients. TCRdb's table, derived via immunoSEQ multiplex PCR, lists solely in-frame clones and lacks some. The sample shows around 130,000 clones, nearly 90% of them seen only once. Sequencing was performed on blood. These TCRs come from a man between 50 and 59 years old in good health.

This chain uses TRBV7-9 with TRBJ2-3; possible D gene TRBD1, 6 bases. The CDR3 is made up of 16 amino acids. The germline CDR1 and CDR2 sequences are SEHNR and FQNEAQ (reference sequence). V was cut by 1 base and J by 4 bases, with 15 bases left in between. CDR3: CASSLGDFRGADTQYF. The CDR3 nucleotides are TGTGCCAGCAGCTTAGGGGATTTCAGGGGCGCAGATACGCAGTATTTT.

V and J are TRBV2 and TRBJ1-2, with 10 bases aligning to TRBD1. CDR1 SNHLY and CDR2 FYNNEI come from the germline V gene. The V segment lost 5 bases and the J segment 10 bases; nucleotides outside the gene matches: 4. This CDR3 has 12 amino acids. As DNA, the CDR3 is TGTGCCAGCAGTCGGACAGGGGGGGTCTACACCTTC. Its protein is CASSRTGGVYTF.

The V and J genes are TRBV28 and TRBJ2-7; the D gene is possibly TRBD2 (5 bases). Trimming took 6 bases from V and 6 from J, leaving 12 bases between them. The CDR3 runs 12 residues. Germline CDR1 MDHEN, CDR2 SYDVKM. CDR3 protein: CASREEVGEQYF. The CDR3 nucleotides read TGTGCCAGCAGGGAGGAGGTAGGCGAGCAGTACTTC.

The V call is TRBV11-3, the J call TRBJ2-6; D might be TRBD1 or TRBD2, each matching 5 bases. Germline V gene lookup returns CDR1 SGHNT and CDR2 YENEEA. Trimming took 8 bases from V and 0 from J, leaving 8 bases between them. The CDR3 covers 14 residues. DNA of the CDR3: TGTGCCAGCGGGGGTAGCTCTGGGGCCAACGTCCTGACTTTC. This sequence encodes CASGGSSGANVLTF. Variable domain in full (rest from reference TRBV11-3 and TRBJ2-6): EAGVVQSPRYKIIEKKQPVAFWCNPISGHNTLYWYLQNLGQGPELLIRYENEEAVDDSQLPKDRFSAERLKGVDSTLKIQPAELGDSAVYLCASGGSSGANVLTFGAGSRLTVL.

The gene calls are TRBV28 and TRBJ2-3; D might be TRBD2 (5 bases). Trimming pared 6 bases from V and 1 base from J, leaving 14 bases between. The germline gives CDR1 MDHEN, CDR2 SYDVKM. The length of the CDR3 is 15 residues. CDR3 coding DNA: TGTGCCAGCAGCCGGACCTATAGCGGCACAGATACGCAGTATTTT. Protein: CASSRTYSGTDTQYF.

This chain links TRBV7-9 with TRBJ1-4, with a possible D match to TRBD1 (6 bases). Trimming removed 6 bases from V and 5 bases from J, with 16 bases in between. The germline V gene has CDR1 SEHNR and CDR2 FQNEAQ (reference sequence). The CDR3 is made up of 15 amino acids. In nucleotides, the CDR3 is TGTGCCAGCAGTTTTTTGACAGGACAAAATGAAAAACTGTTTTTT. Translating gives CASSFLTGQNEKLFF. The complete variable domain, with remaining parts taken from reference TRBV7-9 and TRBJ1-4, reads DTGVSQNPRHKITKRGQNVTFRCDPISEHNRLYWYRQTLGQGPEFLTYFQNEAQLEKSRLLSDRFSAERPKGSFSTLEIQRTEQGDSAMYLCASSFLTGQNEKLFFGSGTQLSVL.

This sequence joins TRBV2 and TRBJ2-3; D is unclear. V was clipped by 2 bases and J by 5 bases, with 17 bases between them. The CDR3 has 16 amino acids. CDR1 is SNHLY and CDR2 is FYNNEI in the germline V gene. CDR3 sequence reads: CASSESPWARRDTQYF. The DNA for the CDR3 is TGTGCCAGCAGTGAATCCCCCTGGGCGCGAAGAGATACGCAGTATTTT.

The chain combines TRBV27 with TRBJ2-7; D call uncertain. V lost 2 bases and J lost 3, with 8 bases in between. This CDR3 spans 13 amino acids. Germline V CDR1 and CDR2: MNHEY, SMNVEV (reference sequence). The CDR3 spells CASSLGPIYEQYF. The CDR3 region has the DNA TGTGCCAGCAGTTTAGGTCCGATCTACGAGCAGTACTTC.

J is TRBJ2-7 and V is TRBV10-1; D is possibly TRBD1 or TRBD2 (6 bases each). This CDR3 region has 14 residues. Trimming left V 4 bases short and J 3 bases short, with 13 bases between. Germline V gene data show CDR1 as WNHNN and CDR2 as SYGVQD (reference sequence). CDR3 sequence: CASSATRGDYEQYF. CDR3 bases: TGCGCCAGCAGTGCTACTAGGGGGGACTACGAGCAGTACTTC.

The chain links TRBV2 to TRBJ2-7; D could derive from TRBD1 or TRBD2 (6 bases each). The CDR3 loop spans 13 amino acids. Germline-derived CDR1 and CDR2 are SNHLY and FYNNEI. V lost 4 bases, J lost 7 bases, and 14 bases lay in between. The CDR3 bases are TGTGCCAGCAGTGCGTCGGGGGCGCGGGAGCAGTACTTC. Protein sequence: CASSASGAREQYF.

The chain recombines TRBV5-6 with TRBJ2-7; D gene ambiguous. The CDR3 loop spans 13 amino acids. Germline-derived CDR1 and CDR2 are SGHDT and YYEEEE. Trimming took 2 bases from V and 2 from J, leaving 8 bases between them. The CDR3 is CASSFIATYEQYF. The CDR3 region has the DNA TGTGCCAGCAGCTTCATCGCTACCTACGAGCAGTACTTC.

This chain joins TRBV7-9 and TRBJ2-1; 8 bases align to TRBD1. CDR3 length equals 14 residues. The germline V gene encodes CDR1 SEHNR and CDR2 FQNEAQ (reference sequence). Trimming took 7 bases from V and 4 from J; bases not matched to a gene: 6. The CDR3 here is CASTDRGGYNEQFF. CDR3 sequence (DNA): TGTGCCAGCACAGACAGGGGCGGTTACAATGAGCAGTTCTTC.

V gene TRBV10-2 combines with J gene TRBJ1-2, with unresolved D. The CDR3 has 13 residues. Per the germline V gene, CDR1 is WSHSY and CDR2 is SAAADI. Trimming removed 3 bases from V and 5 bases from J, with 10 bases in between. The CDR3 DNA sequence: TGCGCCAGCAGTGATTGGGAAAGATATGGCTACACCTTC. It codes for CASSDWERYGYTF.

This clone was counted once. The rearrangement uses TRBV6-2 or TRBV6-3 and TRBJ1-5; 7 nucleotides align to TRBD1. The CDR3 spans 17 residues. V lost 4 bases, J lost 0 bases, and 9 bases stayed unmatched. CDR1 and CDR2 from the germline V gene are MNHEY and SVGEGT. The CDR3 coding sequence is TGTGCCAGCAGTTGGACAGGACCTCAATATAGCAATCAGCCCCAGCATTTT. Translating it yields CASSWTGPQYSNQPQHF.

Concerning this clone: This clone may be a read error of a much larger clone one base away. The DNA for the CDR3 is TGTGCCAGCAGCTTTCAGGGGACCTATGGCTACACCTTC. It encodes CASSFQGTYGYTF. This chain links TRBV6-5 with TRBJ1-2; TRBD1 might be the D (6 bases). V was clipped by 6 bases and J by 4 bases, with 12 bases between them. Germline assignment: CDR1 MNHEY and CDR2 SVGAGI. The CDR3 has 13 amino acids.

V and J are TRBV29-1 and TRBJ1-1; TRBD1 is a possible D gene (6 bases). Per germline, CDR1 SQVTM and CDR2 ANQGSEA. CDR3 length: 13 amino acids. V was shortened by 4 bases and J by 4 bases, with 13 bases between the two germline ends. This chain's CDR3 is CSVGYREGTEAFF. CDR3 bases: TGCAGCGTTGGATACAGGGAAGGCACTGAAGCTTTCTTT.

The rearrangement uses TRBV14 and TRBJ1-2; D perhaps matches TRBD1 (5 bases). The germline V and J ends were trimmed by 3 bases and 7 bases, with 21 bases remaining between them. Germline assignment: CDR1 SGHDN and CDR2 FVKESK. The CDR3 sequence is 16 residues long. The CDR3 loop reads CASSQEQGRRGAGYTF. As DNA, the CDR3 is TGTGCCAGCAGCCAGGAGCAGGGAAGAAGGGGCGCTGGCTACACCTTC.

This chain links TRBV5-1 with TRBJ2-7, with D uncertain. CDR3 size: 14 residues. From germline, CDR1 is SGHRS and CDR2 YFSETQ. V shed 1 base and J shed 3 bases, with 11 bases lying between them. The CDR3 spells CASSLMTGYYEQYF. The CDR3 coding sequence is TGCGCCAGCAGCTTGATGACTGGATACTACGAGCAGTACTTC.

The rearrangement links TRBV29-1 to TRBJ2-3; D perhaps matches TRBD1 (6 bases). V was cut by 1 base and J by 7 bases, with 18 bases left in between. Germline V lookup: CDR1 SQVTM, CDR2 ANQGSEA. The CDR3 totals 15 residues. The CDR3 spells CSVEGAGAVSNTQYF. In DNA, the CDR3 is TGCAGCGTTGAAGGGGCAGGGGCCGTTTCAAATACGCAGTATTTT.

In this sample, this clone turned up once. The chain carries TRBV7-9 and TRBJ2-2; no firm D call. Deletions cut 5 bases from V and 6 bases from J, with 13 bases between. The CDR3 loop spans 14 amino acids. Germline V CDR1 and CDR2: SEHNR, FQNEAQ (reference sequence). The CDR3 loop is CASSTLGYAGELFF. The CDR3 nucleotides read TGTGCCAGCAGCACCCTAGGGTACGCCGGGGAGCTGTTTTTT.

J is TRBJ2-2 and V is TRBV6-2 or TRBV6-3, with 8 bases aligning to TRBD2. Germline CDR1 is MNHEY and CDR2 is SVGEGT. The CDR3 is 16 amino acids. V trimming: 3 bases; J trimming: 5 bases; junction bases outside the gene matches: 8. CDR3 sequence: CASSYPRGGLTGELFF. CDR3 bases: TGTGCCAGCAGTTATCCCCGGGGGGGCCTTACCGGGGAGCTGTTTTTT.

The chain carries TRBV24-1 and TRBJ2-1; 9 positions match TRBD2. The CDR3 contains 17 residues. V lost 4 bases and J lost 2; bases outside the gene matches: 8. Germline V gene sequence: CDR1 KGHDR, CDR2 SFDVKD. CDR3 loop: CATSDPRGGGAYNEQFF. In DNA, the CDR3 is TGTGCCACCAGTGACCCCCGGGGCGGGGGGGCCTACAATGAGCAGTTCTTC.

The rearrangement joins TRBV18 to TRBJ2-3, with 7 bases that match TRBD1. CDR1 KGHSH and CDR2 LQKENI come from the germline V gene. With 2 bases clipped from V and 1 base from J, the junction kept 6 bases outside the gene matches. The CDR3 has 16 amino acids. The CDR3 spells CASSPRRQGGTDTQYF. The CDR3 DNA reads as TGTGCCAGCTCACCAAGACGGCAGGGGGGCACAGATACGCAGTATTTT.

The chain employs TRBV2 and TRBJ2-1; 9 bases match TRBD2. In germline, CDR1 is SNHLY, CDR2 FYNNEI. With 6 bases clipped from V and 2 bases from J, the junction kept 8 bases outside the gene matches. The CDR3 contains 16 residues. CDR3 sequence: CASSRQGGGAYNEQFF. CDR3 nucleotide sequence: TGTGCCAGCAGCCGGCAAGGCGGGGGGGCCTACAATGAGCAGTTCTTC.

The chain recombines TRBV30 with TRBJ1-1; 8 nucleotides line up with TRBD1. Germline trimming cut 5 bases from V and 6 bases from J; bases unmatched to any gene: 11. This CDR3 spans 14 amino acids. Germline CDR1 and CDR2: GTSNPN and SVGIG (reference sequence). This chain's CDR3 is CAWDRTGYVSEAFF. CDR3 bases: TGTGCCTGGGACCGGACAGGGTATGTATCTGAAGCTTTCTTT.

Notes on this clone: Other DNA sequences within the sample encode an identical CDR3. V is TRBV6-1 and J is TRBJ2-7; D gene unclear. CDR1 is MNHNS and CDR2 is SASEGT in the germline V gene. The CDR3 spans 12 residues. V was trimmed by 0 bases and J by 4 bases, leaving 4 bases between them. The CDR3 DNA reads TGTGCCAGCAGTGAAGCAGGGTACGAGCAGTACTTC. Its translation: CASSEAGYEQYF.

V is TRBV6-1 and J is TRBJ1-5; 9 bases are shared with TRBD1. The CDR3 has 15 amino acids. From germline, CDR1 is MNHNS and CDR2 SASEGT. V lost 1 base to trimming and J lost 6 bases; unmatched junction nucleotides: 4. The CDR3 reads CASSEVGQGFQPQHF. As DNA, the CDR3 is TGTGCCAGCAGTGAAGTTGGACAGGGGTTTCAGCCCCAGCATTTT.

V and J are TRBV3-1 (or the pseudogene TRBV3-2) and TRBJ2-2; no firm D call. The germline V gene encodes CDR1 LGHDT and CDR2 YNNKEL (reference sequence). The CDR3 consists of 14 residues. Trimming took 4 bases from V and 4 from J, leaving 10 bases between them. CDR3: CASSPGRSTGELFF. As DNA, the CDR3 is TGTGCCAGCAGCCCCGGGCGGTCCACCGGGGAGCTGTTTTTT.

The chain couples TRBV3-1 (or the pseudogene TRBV3-2) to TRBJ2-7; D may be TRBD1 (6 bases). This CDR3 is built from 15 residues. Looked up from germline, CDR1 is LGHDT and CDR2 is YNNKEL (reference sequence). V was pared by 1 base and J by 2 bases, with 12 bases between. Here the CDR3 reads CASSQGGTPAYEQYF. The CDR3 coding sequence is TGTGCCAGCAGCCAAGGTGGGACACCAGCCTACGAGCAGTACTTC.

The J gene is TRBJ2-2, the V gene TRBV2, with unresolved D. Germline lookup yields CDR1 SNHLY and CDR2 FYNNEI. The CDR3 is 16 residues long. With 4 bases removed from V and 2 bases from J, the gap between germline ends came to 14 bases. CDR3 sequence reads: CASSGWETFNTGELFF. CDR3 nucleotides: TGTGCCAGCAGTGGGTGGGAAACATTCAACACCGGGGAGCTGTTTTTT. Drawing the rest from reference TRBV2 and TRBJ2-2, the complete variable domain is EPEVTQTPSHQVTQMGQEVILRCVPISNHLYFYWYRQILGQKVEFLVSFYNNEISEKSEIFDDQFSVERPDGSNFTLKIRSTKLEDSAMYFCASSGWETFNTGELFFGEGSRLTVL.